The subject of this entry is one TCR beta chain. J lost 5 bases, V lost 6 bases, and 4 bases had no gene match. This CDR3 is 12 amino acids long. The germline gives CDR1 SNHLY, CDR2 FYNNEI. The table came from immunoSEQ multiplex PCR; TCRdb's copy has only in-frame clones and leaves some out. This sample has 150,000 or so clones; about four fifths occur once, and the top ten carry about 4.3%. This entry is derived from a study of cytotoxic CD8 clonotypes in ibrutinib-treated CLL. The chain has TRBV2 and TRBJ2-7; the match to TRBD1 covers 7 bases. The clonotype comes from a human donor with chronic lymphocytic leukemia. The sequencing here drew on PBMCs, taken after 24 months of ibrutinib treatment. The CDR3 DNA sequence: TGTGCCAGCAGGGGACAGTTTGACGAGCAGTACTTC. Its protein is CASRGQFDEQYF. Using reference TRBV2 and TRBJ2-7 for the parts outside the CDR3, the full variable domain is EPEVTQTPSHQVTQMGQEVILRCVPISNHLYFYWYRQILGQKVEFLVSFYNNEISEKSEIFDDQFSVERPDGSNFTLKIRSTKLEDSAMYFCASRGQFDEQYFGPGTRLTVT.